This TCR beta chain was documented in a study of blood T cell repertoires in COVID-19 (dated by TCRdb to about 2020). With regard to the full study: Collaborator samples came from the United States, Italy and Spain and covered acute and convalescent phases of COVID-19. Sample metadata almost always included a de-identified subject ID, COVID-19 status, age in years and sex. Deeply sampled blood TCRbeta repertoires from subjects exposed to, actively infected with, or recovered from COVID-19 were included in the dataset. The material from the prospective study consisted of cDNA or gDNA derived from T cells, B-cell-depleted T cells, or PBMCs. The repertoires were made available in a free public database intended to serve as a resource for research on the immune response to SARS-CoV-2. Where available, HLA class I and class II types were obtained from metadata supplied by the sample provider rather than from assay-based typing. The samples were drawn from two sources: the first 160 participants of the ongoing ImmuneRACE study, and over 1,000 subjects contributed by 6 global collaborators. Beyond this particular receptor, the publication reports: Clinical and demographic metadata were provided uncurated, with the amount varying by source and participant.

The immunoSEQ Assay, a bias-controlled multiplex PCR, was used to amplify TCRbeta CDR3 regions from genomic DNA. Under the source paper's analysis protocol: Nucleated cell counts per sample were estimated from amplification of reference gene primers within the assay. To quantify the absolute abundance of each unique TCRbeta CDR3 rearrangement, sequence reads were collapsed and filtered. For each sample, productive Simpson clonality was calculated as the square root of Simpson's diversity index over productive rearrangements. TCRdb carries this immuneACCESS record with in-frame sequences only. Its versions omit some clonotypes, under half of them owing to an unresolved V gene in the studies checked, with the rest unexplained. V, J and clone size reflect that table, while D and trimming were determined from the DNA. In this sample the table shows 200,000 to 250,000 clones, around 80% of which occur a single time. The ten largest clones represent around 1.8% of the sample.

From a lookup of the germline V gene, CDR1 and CDR2 are MDHEN and SYDVKM. Trimming removed 5 bases from V and 7 bases from J; the gene matches leave 15 bases unexplained. The CDR3 numbers 16 residues from cysteine through phenylalanine. The sequence is cut down to CDR3 DNA, 48 bases in frame from base 1. The collaborating institutions used their own protocols to collect whole blood in K2EDTA tubes. For TCRbeta analysis, collaborator samples were shipped as frozen whole blood, as isolated PBMCs, or as DNA extracted from either sample type. In the case of this clone: Its recognized antigen is unknown. No per-base quality is available; no much larger clone lies one base away.

The receptor was isolated from a woman of 80 years or more with acute or convalescent COVID-19. Sequenced input: peripheral blood. The chain joins TRBV28 to TRBJ1-2, with 8 central nucleotides matching TRBD1. The DNA sequence is TGTGCCAGCAGTGGGACAGGCTCTACCCGTGCGATTGGCTACACCTTC. It encodes CASSGTGSTRAIGYTF.